This TCR beta chain was obtained from a study of T cells in Graves' hyperthyroidism and ophthalmopathy. Researchers amplified the TCR beta CDR3 regions from RNA transcripts. With the HTBI primer set, the TCR CDR3 went through a first round of RT-PCR. TCRdb re-analysed the multiplex PCR reads in MiXCR, keeping a single row per CDR3 protein. This sample has approximately 370,000 distinct CDR3 sequences, with approximately 18% found just once. In its sample, this clonotype was seen many times. The germline gene is not matched at one end of the junction; a read error may be the cause. CDR3 size: 16 residues. The germline CDR1 and CDR2 sequences are MDHEN and SYDVKM.

The chain links TRBV28 to TRBJ2-6, with D uncertain. The receptor was isolated from a woman in her thirties with Graves' hyperthyroidism that later progressed to Graves' ophthalmopathy. The sample taken for sequencing was blood. The CDR3 region is CATSSTANSGANVLTF. The CDR3 nucleotides read TGTGCCACCAGTTCGACCGCTAACTCTGGGGCCAACGTCCTGACTTTC.